The clone carrying this TCR beta chain was observed at least ten times. What it binds is not known. The data were taken from a study of Graves' ophthalmopathy and Graves' hyperthyroidism. Study as a whole: Ahead of any treatment, peripheral blood was obtained at the initial diagnosis. Overall study findings and caveats: With about 86% sensitivity and 81.08% specificity, a 13-signature model separated ophthalmopathy from stable hyperthyroidism.

CDR3 length equals 14 residues. V was clipped by 6 bases and J by 3 bases, with 14 bases between them. The germline gives CDR1 MNHEY, CDR2 SVGAGI. Researchers took RNA transcripts and amplified TCR beta CDR3 regions from them. In the first round, RT-PCR was carried out with HTBI primers, and a multiplex PCR formed the second round. TCRdb passed the multiplex PCR reads through MiXCR, listing each CDR3 protein once. The data show nearly 400,000 distinct CDR3 sequences, about 17% seen once. Sequenced sample: peripheral blood. The sequence was collected from a woman younger than 35 with Graves' ophthalmopathy. This rearrangement joins TRBV6-5 to TRBJ2-5; tentative D call: TRBD1 (6 bases). CDR3 bases: TGTGCCAGCAGACGACAGGCCGCGGAAGAGACCCAGTACTTC. Translating gives CASRRQAAEETQYF.